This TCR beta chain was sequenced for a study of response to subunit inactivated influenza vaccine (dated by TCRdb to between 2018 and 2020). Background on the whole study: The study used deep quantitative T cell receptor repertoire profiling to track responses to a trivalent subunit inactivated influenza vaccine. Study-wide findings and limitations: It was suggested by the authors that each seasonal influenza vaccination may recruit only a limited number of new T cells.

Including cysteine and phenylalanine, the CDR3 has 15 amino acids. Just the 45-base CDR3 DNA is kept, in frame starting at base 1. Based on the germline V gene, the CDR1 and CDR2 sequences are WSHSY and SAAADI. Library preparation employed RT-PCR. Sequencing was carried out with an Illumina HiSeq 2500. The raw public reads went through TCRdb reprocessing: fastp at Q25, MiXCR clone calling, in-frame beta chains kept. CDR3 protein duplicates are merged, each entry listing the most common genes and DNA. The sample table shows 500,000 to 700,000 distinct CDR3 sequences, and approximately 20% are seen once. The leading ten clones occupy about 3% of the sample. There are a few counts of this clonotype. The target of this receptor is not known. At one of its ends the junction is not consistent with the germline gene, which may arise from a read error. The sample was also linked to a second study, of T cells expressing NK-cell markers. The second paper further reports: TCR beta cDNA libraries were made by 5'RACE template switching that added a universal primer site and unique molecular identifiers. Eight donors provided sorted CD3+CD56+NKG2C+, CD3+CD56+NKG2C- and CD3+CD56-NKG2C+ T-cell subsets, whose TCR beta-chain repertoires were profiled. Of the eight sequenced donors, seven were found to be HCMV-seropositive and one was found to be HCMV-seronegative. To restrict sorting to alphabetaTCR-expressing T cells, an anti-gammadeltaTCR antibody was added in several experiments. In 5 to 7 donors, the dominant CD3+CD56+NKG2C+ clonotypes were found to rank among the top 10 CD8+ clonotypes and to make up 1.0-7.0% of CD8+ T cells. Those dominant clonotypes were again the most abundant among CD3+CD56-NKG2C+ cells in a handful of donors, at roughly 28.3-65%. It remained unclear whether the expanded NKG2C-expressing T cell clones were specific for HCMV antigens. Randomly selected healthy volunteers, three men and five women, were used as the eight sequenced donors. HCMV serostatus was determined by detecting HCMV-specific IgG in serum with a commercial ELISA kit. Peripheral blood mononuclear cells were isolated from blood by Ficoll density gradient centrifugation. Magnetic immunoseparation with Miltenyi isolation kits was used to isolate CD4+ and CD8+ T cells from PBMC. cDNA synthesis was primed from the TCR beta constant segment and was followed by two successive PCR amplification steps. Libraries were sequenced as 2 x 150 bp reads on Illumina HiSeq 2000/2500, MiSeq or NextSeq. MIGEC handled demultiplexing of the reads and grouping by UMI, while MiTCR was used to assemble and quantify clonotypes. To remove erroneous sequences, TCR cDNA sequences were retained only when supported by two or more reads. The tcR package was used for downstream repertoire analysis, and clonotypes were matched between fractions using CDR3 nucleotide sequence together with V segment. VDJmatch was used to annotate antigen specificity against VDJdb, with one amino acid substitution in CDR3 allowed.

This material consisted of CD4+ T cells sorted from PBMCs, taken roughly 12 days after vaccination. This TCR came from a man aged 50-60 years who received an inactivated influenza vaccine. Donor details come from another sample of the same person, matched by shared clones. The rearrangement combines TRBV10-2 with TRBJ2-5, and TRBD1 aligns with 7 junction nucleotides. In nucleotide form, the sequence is TGCGCCAGCAGCCCCGGGACAGCGGCACAAGAGATCCAGTACTTC. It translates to CASSPGTAAQEIQYF.